The present entry profiles one T cell receptor (beta chain) with its context. The antigen is undetermined. The data belong to a study of siplizumab effects on memory and regulatory T cells. Findings and limits, study-wide: Naive T cells appeared more varied than memory cells and looked like key alloresponse contributors.

Profiled with immunoSEQ multiplex PCR; TCRdb holds only in-frame clones, not every one. This sample has approximately 60,000 clones; just over 95% occur once, and the top ten carry 0.08% to 0.1%. The CDR3 consists of 13 residues. Per the germline V gene, CDR1 is LNHDA and CDR2 is SQIVND (reference sequence). Trimming cost V 5 bases and J 1 base, with 5 bases left between them. The sequenced sample was naive CD8+ T cells sorted from blood. This TCR derives from a human donor in good health. The chain recombines TRBV19 with TRBJ2-2; D unclear. CDR3 loop: CASSLMNTGELFF. The CDR3 DNA reads TGTGCCAGTAGTCTGATGAACACCGGGGAGCTGTTTTTT.